This T cell receptor beta chain was obtained from a study of cytomegalovirus exposure and HLA in healthy donors. Germline V gene data show CDR1 as SGHNT and CDR2 as YYREEE (reference sequence). CDR3 length: 14 residues. V was trimmed by 0 bases and J by 5 bases, leaving 11 bases between them. Broader study findings: Likely technical artifact: a cluster of highly shared sequence variants.

The primer mix had 60 Vbeta and 13 Jbeta primers. Produced via immunoSEQ multiplex PCR; TCRdb's table is partial and in-frame only. The sample includes some 150,000 clones. Comment on this clone: Its antigen is unknown.

This clonotype was obtained from a woman younger than 30 in good health and CMV-seropositive. V gene TRBV5-4 combines with J gene TRBJ1-2, with TRBD1 as a possible D gene (5 bases). The sequencing sample was made of PBMCs. CDR3 amino acids: CASSLEGQRYGYTF. The CDR3 nucleotides are TGTGCCAGCAGCTTGGAGGGGCAACGATATGGCTACACCTTC.